This T cell receptor (beta chain) was recovered during a study of T cells after yellow fever vaccination. Study in general: In the case of low-cell-number fractions, SMART-Seq v4 Ultra Low Input was used for preparation.

Notes on the study in general: Of the clonotypes, a small share occurred in both CD4 and CD8 compartments.

It was through 5'RACE template switching that TCR cDNA was made, with a universal primer site and UMIs added. TCRdb re-called the 5' RACE reads with MiXCR, one entry per CDR3 protein. The table shows 300,000 to 450,000 distinct CDR3 sequences, with about 6.2% occurring only once. The CDR3 is 12 amino acids. With 3 bases removed from V and 8 bases from J, the gap between germline ends came to 8 bases. This clonotype was seen ten or more times. The antigen remains undetermined. Material: PBMCs, obtained 5 days after the yellow fever booster vaccination. The V call is TRBV12-3 or TRBV12-4, the J call TRBJ2-1; D is unresolved. This TCR came from a man aged 30 to 39 who received the YFV17D yellow fever vaccine. In nucleotides, the CDR3 is TGTGCCAGCAGTTTGTGGACGGATGAGCAGTTCTTC. This sequence encodes CASSLWTDEQFF.